The clone carrying this TCR beta chain appeared a few times. Its antigen is as yet unknown. Study results and limitations: In terms of TCR gene usage, tumor memory CD4+ T cells clustered together with blood and lymph node memory CD4+ cells, as well as with lymph node naive CD4+ cells. The larger-cohort validation was restricted to a single TCR beta V-J rearrangement rather than whole repertoires.

Naive CD4+ T cells were purified with Tregs depleted by CD25. Full-length variable regions came from constant-region reverse primers plus semi-nested Nested Universal Primer A PCR. MiXCR, run by TCRdb on the 5' RACE reads, gives a single entry per CDR3 protein. The table lists 45,000 to 55,000 distinct CDR3 sequences, about 24% of them singletons. The CDR3 has 15 amino acids. Deletions cut 0 bases from V and 2 bases from J, with 11 bases between. Germline loops: CDR1 SGHRS, CDR2 YFSETQ. The sample comprised tumor-infiltrating naive CD4+ T cells sorted from the breast tumor. Subset noted: naive CD4+ T cells, CD4+CD45RA+CD25-. This receptor was taken from a female donor with breast cancer. The J gene is TRBJ1-1, the V gene TRBV5-1; no reliable D call. In nucleotides, the CDR3 is TGCGCCAGCAGCTTGGGATCAGGCCTTAACACTGAAGCTTTCTTT. Amino acids: CASSLGSGLNTEAFF.